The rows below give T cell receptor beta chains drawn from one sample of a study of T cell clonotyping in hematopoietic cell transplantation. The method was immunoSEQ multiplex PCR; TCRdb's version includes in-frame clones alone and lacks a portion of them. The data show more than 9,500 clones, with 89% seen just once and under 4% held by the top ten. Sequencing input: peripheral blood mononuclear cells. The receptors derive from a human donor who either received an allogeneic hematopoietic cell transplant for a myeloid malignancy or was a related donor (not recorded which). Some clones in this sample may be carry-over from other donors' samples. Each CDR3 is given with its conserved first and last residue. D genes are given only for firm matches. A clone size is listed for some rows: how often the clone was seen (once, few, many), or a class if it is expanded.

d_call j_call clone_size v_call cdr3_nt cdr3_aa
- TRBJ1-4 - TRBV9 TGTGCCAGCAGCGAGGCCCCAGGACGGGCTAATGAAAAACTGTTTTTT CASSEAPGRANEKLFF
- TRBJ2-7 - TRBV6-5 TGTGCCAGCAGTTACTCGGGGGGGCAGAGGTACGAGCAGTACTTC CASSYSGGQRYEQYF
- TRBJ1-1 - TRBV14 TGTGCCAGCAGCCAAGCGGGCCGTGGGGGGCCCACTGAAGCTTTCTTT CASSQAGRGGPTEAFF
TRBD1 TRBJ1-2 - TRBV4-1 TGCGCCAGCAGCCAAGATCTAGGACAGGGGGCATGGTATGGCTACACCTTC CASSQDLGQGAWYGYTF
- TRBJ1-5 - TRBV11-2 TGTGCCAGCAGCTTAGGAGGGGCGAGCAATCAGCCCCAGCATTTT CASSLGGASNQPQHF
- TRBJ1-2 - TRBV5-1 TGCGCCAGCAGCTCGGGGAGGGGTGGTGGCTACACCTTC CASSSGRGGGYTF
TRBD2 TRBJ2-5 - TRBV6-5 TGTGCCAGCAGGGACCTAGCGGGTATACAAGAGACCCAGTACTTC CASRDLAGIQETQYF
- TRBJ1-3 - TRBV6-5 TGTGCCAGCGAAGACTCTGGAAACACCATATATTTT CASEDSGNTIYF
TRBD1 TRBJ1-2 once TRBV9 TGTGCCAGCAGCGTCGGGACAGCTACTAACTATGGCTACACCTTC CASSVGTATNYGYTF
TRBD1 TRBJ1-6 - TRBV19 TGTGCCAGTAGCCGCGTGACAGGGGAATCACCCCTCCACTTT CASSRVTGESPLHF
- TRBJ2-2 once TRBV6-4 TGTGCCAGCAGTGACGGGCGGGACACCGGGGAGCTGTTTTTT CASSDGRDTGELFF
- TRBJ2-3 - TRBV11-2 TGTGCCAGCAGCTTAGGGGTAACCAGCACAGATACGCAGTATTTT CASSLGVTSTDTQYF
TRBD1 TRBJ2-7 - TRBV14 TGTGCCAGCAGCCTAAGACAGGGGAGATCCTACGAGCAGTACTTC CASSLRQGRSYEQYF
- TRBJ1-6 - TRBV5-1 TGCGCCAGCAGCTTCGCTCGGACAGCCGATAATTCACCCCTCCACTTT CASSFARTADNSPLHF
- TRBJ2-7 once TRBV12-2 TGTGCAAGTCGCCGGACCCCCGGGGGAAGGGACTCCTACGAGCAGTACTTC CASRRTPGGRDSYEQYF
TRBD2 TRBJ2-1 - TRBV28 TGTGCCATTTCGGACGTCGGGGGGGACAATGAGCAGTTCTTC CAISDVGGDNEQFF
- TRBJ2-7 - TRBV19 TGTGCCAGTAGCTCGGGGGACAGTCGCTACGAGCAGTACTTC CASSSGDSRYEQYF
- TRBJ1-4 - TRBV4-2 TGTGCCAGCAGCCAAGTTACGGAGCCTTCGAAGGAAAAACTGTTTTTT CASSQVTEPSKEKLFF
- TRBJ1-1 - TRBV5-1 TGCGCCAGCAGCCCCGCCCTTAACAGGGATCTAGCTTTCTTT CASSPALNRDLAFF
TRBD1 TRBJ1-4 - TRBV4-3 TGCGCCAGCAGCCAAGATACCGGACAGGGTGCTGAAAAACTGTTTTTT CASSQDTGQGAEKLFF
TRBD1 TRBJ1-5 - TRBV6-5 TGTGCCAGCAGGTTACAGGGGAATCAGCCCCAGCATTTT CASRLQGNQPQHF
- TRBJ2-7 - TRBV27 TGTGCCAGCAGTTTCCTTAGCGAGAACTCCTACGAGCAGTACTTC CASSFLSENSYEQYF
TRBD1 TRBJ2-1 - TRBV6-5 TGTGCCAGCACCCGGACAGGGAATGAGCAGTTCTTC CASTRTGNEQFF
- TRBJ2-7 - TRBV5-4 TGTGCCAGCAGCCCAGAGAAAGGCAGGGGCTACGAGCAGTACTTC CASSPEKGRGYEQYF
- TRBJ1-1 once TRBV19 TGTGCCAGTAGTATAGGACGTCACAATGAAGCTTTCTTT CASSIGRHNEAFF
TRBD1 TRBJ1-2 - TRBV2 TGTGCCAGCAGTCAAAATAAACTGACAGGGGACTATGGCTACACCTTC CASSQNKLTGDYGYTF
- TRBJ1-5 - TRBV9 TGTGCCAGCAGCGTAGAGGGTGTGATCAATCAGCCCCAGCATTTT CASSVEGVINQPQHF
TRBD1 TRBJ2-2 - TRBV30 TGTGCCTGGAGGGTGGGGACAGTTAACACCGGGGAGCTGTTTTTT CAWRVGTVNTGELFF
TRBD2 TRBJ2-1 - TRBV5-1 TGCGCCAGCAGCTCCCTAGCGGGGGTTTACAATGAGCAGTTCTTC CASSSLAGVYNEQFF
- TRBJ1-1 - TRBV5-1 TGCGCCAGCAGCTCCAAGGTTGGGACTGAAGCTTTCTTT CASSSKVGTEAFF
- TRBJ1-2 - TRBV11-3 TGTGCCAGCAGCCGGGGCCCGGAGGGCTACACCTTC CASSRGPEGYTF
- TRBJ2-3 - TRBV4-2 TGTGCCAGCAGCCTGTATAGCGGCACAGATACGCAGTATTTT CASSLYSGTDTQYF
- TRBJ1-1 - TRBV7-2 TGTGCCAGCAGCTTAGCTCGGGGGAGAAACACTGAAGCTTTCTTT CASSLARGRNTEAFF
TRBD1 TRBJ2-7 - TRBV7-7 TGTGCTAGCAGCTTACGACAGGGGCCCTCCTACGAGCAGTACTTC CASSLRQGPSYEQYF
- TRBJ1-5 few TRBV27 TGTGCCAGCAGTTCGACACAGGGCAATCAGCCCCAGCATTTT CASSSTQGNQPQHF
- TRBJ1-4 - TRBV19 TGTGCCAGTTTGTCCGGACCTAATGAAAAACTGTTTTTT CASLSGPNEKLFF
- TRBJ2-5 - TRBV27 TGTGCCAGCAGACTTTGGGGGTCGACTAAAGAGACCCAGTACTTC CASRLWGSTKETQYF
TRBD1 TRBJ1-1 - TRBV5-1 TGCGCCAGCAGCCTAGCCGTGACAGGGGGTTCTACTGAAGCTTTCTTT CASSLAVTGGSTEAFF
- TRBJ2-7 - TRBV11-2 TGTGCCAGCAGCTTAGAGGGGCGGGATCCCTACGAGCAGTACTTC CASSLEGRDPYEQYF
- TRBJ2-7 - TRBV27 TGTGCCAGCAGTTTTTCCGGCGCGAGCTACGAGCAGTACTTC CASSFSGASYEQYF
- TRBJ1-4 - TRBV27 TGTGCCAGCAGCAGCAGAATTAATGAAAAACTGTTTTTT CASSSRINEKLFF
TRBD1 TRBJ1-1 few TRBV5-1 TGCGCCAGCAGCCAGGGACAGTCTTTTGAAGCTTTCTTT CASSQGQSFEAFF
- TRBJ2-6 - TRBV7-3 TGTGCCAGCAGGTCGACTGGGGCCAACGTCCTGACTTTC CASRSTGANVLTF
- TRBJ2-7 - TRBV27 TGTGCCAGCAGTTTACTAGGGTACGAGCAGTACTTC CASSLLGYEQYF
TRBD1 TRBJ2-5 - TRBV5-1 TGCGCCAGCAGCTTCGCCCTGACAGACAGGGCCGTGGAGACCCAGTACTTC CASSFALTDRAVETQYF
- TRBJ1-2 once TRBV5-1 TGCGCCAGCAGCGTCGGTCTGAGCTATGGCTACACCTTC CASSVGLSYGYTF
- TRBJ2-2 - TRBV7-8 TGTGCCAGCACCTCCCTTTCAGCCAACACCGGGGAGCTGTTTTTT CASTSLSANTGELFF
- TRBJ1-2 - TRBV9 TGTGCCAGCAGCGTAGGTACAGGATATGGCTACACCTTC CASSVGTGYGYTF
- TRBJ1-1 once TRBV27 TGTGCCAGTCAAGACAGGAACACTGAAGCTTTCTTT CASQDRNTEAFF
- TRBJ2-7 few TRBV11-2 TGTGCCAGCAGCTCCGCCCCCGGGACCAACTACGAGCAGTACTTC CASSSAPGTNYEQYF
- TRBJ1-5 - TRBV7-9 TGTGCCAGCAGCGGGGCGGGGGACCAGCCCCAGCATTTT CASSGAGDQPQHF
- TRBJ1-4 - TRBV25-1 TGTGCCAGCAGTGAATCAAAAGGGTATAATGAAAAACTGTTTTTT CASSESKGYNEKLFF
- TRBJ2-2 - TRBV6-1 TGTGCCAGCAGTGTCCTAGGGACCGGGGAGCTGTTTTTT CASSVLGTGELFF
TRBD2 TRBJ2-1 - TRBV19 TGTGCCAGTAGTATAGGGAGCGGGGGGCATTATAGCTCCTACAATGAGCAGTTCTTC CASSIGSGGHYSSYNEQFF